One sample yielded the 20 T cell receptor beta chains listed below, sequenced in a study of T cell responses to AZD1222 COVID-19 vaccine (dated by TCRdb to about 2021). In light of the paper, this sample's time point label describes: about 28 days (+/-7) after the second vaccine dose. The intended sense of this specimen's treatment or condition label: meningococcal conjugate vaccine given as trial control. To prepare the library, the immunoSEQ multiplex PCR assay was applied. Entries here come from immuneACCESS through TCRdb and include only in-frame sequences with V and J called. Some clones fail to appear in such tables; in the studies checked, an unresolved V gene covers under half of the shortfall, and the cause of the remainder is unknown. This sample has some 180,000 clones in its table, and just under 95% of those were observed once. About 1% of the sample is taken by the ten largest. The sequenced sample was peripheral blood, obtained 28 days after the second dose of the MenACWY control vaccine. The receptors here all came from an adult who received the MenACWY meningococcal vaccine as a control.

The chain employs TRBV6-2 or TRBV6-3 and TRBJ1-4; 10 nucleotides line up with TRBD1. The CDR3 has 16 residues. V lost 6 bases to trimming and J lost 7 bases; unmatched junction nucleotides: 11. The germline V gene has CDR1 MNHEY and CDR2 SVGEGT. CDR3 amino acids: CASSPTGGLIGEKLFF. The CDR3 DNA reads TGTGCCAGCAGCCCGACAGGGGGCCTTATCGGTGAAAAACTGTTTTTT.

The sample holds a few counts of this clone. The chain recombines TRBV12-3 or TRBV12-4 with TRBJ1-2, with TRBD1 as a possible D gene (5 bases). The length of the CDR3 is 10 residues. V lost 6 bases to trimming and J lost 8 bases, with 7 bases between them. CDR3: CASRGLGYTF. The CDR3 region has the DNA TGTGCCAGCAGGGGGCTAGGCTACACCTTC.

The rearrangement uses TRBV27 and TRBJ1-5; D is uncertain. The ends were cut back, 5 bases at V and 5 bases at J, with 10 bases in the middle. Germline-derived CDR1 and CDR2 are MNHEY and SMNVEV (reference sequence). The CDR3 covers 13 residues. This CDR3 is CASSLRVYQPQHF. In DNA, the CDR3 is TGTGCCAGCAGTCTACGCGTTTATCAGCCCCAGCATTTT.

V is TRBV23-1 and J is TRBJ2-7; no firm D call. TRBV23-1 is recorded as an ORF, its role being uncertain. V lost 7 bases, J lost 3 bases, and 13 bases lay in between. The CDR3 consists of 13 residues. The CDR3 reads CASKRDGHYEQYF. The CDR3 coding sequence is TGCGCCAGCAAAAGGGATGGTCACTACGAGCAGTACTTC.

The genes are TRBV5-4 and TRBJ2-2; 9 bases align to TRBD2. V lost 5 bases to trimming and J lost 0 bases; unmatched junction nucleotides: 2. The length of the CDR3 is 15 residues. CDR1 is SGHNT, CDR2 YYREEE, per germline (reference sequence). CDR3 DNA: TGTGCCAGCAGGGCGGGGGGGACGAACACCGGGGAGCTGTTTTTT. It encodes CASRAGGTNTGELFF.

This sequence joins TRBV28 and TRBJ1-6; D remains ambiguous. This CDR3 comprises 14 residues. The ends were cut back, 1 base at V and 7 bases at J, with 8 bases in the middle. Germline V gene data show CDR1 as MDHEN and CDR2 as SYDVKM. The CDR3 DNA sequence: TGTGCCAGCAGTTTATTTCGAGGGAATTCACCCCTCCACTTT. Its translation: CASSLFRGNSPLHF.

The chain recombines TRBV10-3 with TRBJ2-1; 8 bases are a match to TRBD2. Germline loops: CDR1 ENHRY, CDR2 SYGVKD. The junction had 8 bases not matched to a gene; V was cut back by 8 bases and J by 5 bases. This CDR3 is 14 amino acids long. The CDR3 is CAIGVSGENNEQFF. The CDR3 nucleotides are TGTGCCATCGGAGTTAGCGGGGAAAACAATGAGCAGTTCTTC.

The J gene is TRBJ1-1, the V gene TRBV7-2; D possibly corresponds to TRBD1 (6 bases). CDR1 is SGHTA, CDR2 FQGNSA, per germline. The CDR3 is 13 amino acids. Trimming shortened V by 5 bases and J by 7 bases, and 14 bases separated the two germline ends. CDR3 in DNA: TGTGCCAGCAGCCCCTATATCAGGGGTGAAGCTTTCTTT. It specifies CASSPYIRGEAFF.

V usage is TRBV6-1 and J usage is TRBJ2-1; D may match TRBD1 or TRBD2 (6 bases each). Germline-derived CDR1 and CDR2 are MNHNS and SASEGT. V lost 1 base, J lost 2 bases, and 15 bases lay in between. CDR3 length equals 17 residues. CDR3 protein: CASSEEGGLMPYNEQFF. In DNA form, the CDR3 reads TGTGCCAGCAGTGAAGAAGGGGGACTGATGCCCTACAATGAGCAGTTCTTC.

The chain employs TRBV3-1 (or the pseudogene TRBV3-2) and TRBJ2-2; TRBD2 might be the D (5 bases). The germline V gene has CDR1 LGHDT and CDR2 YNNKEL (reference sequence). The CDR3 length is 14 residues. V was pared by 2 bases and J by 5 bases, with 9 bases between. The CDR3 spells CASSQNPGTGELFF. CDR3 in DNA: TGTGCCAGCAGCCAAAATCCGGGGACCGGGGAGCTGTTTTTT.

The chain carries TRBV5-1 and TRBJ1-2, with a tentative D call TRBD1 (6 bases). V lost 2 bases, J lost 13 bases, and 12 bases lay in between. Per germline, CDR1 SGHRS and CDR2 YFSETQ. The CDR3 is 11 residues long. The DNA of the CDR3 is TGCGCCAGCAGCTTAAGACAGGAACTCACCTTC. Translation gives CASSLRQELTF.

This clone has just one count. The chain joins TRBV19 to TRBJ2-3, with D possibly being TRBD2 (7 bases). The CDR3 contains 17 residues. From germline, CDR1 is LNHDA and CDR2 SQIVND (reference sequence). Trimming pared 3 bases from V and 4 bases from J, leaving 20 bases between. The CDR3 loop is CASSIIEAGATPDTQYF. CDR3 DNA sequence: TGTGCCAGTAGTATTATCGAGGCGGGGGCGACACCAGATACGCAGTATTTT.

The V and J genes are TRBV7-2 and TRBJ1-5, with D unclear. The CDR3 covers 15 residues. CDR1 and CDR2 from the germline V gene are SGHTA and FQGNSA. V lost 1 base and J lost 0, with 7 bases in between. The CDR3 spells CASSLVAGSNQPQHF. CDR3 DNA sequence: TGTGCCAGCAGCTTAGTGGCGGGTAGCAATCAGCCCCAGCATTTT.

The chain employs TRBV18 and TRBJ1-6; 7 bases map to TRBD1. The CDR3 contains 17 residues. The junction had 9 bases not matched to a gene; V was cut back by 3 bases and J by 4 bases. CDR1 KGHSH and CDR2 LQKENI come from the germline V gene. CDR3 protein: CASSPLSGQPYNSPLHF. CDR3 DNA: TGTGCCAGCTCACCTCTCTCGGGACAGCCGTATAATTCACCCCTCCACTTT.

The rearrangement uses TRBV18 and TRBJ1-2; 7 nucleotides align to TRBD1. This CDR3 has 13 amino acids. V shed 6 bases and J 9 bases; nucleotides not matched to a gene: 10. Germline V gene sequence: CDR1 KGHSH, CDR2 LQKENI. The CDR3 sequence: CASSPDRARSYTF. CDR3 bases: TGTGCCAGCTCTCCCGACAGGGCGCGTAGCTACACCTTC.

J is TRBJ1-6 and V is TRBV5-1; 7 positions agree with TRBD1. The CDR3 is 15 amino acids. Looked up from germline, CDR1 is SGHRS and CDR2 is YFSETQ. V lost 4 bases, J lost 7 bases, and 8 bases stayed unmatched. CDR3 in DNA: TGCGCCAGCAGCACCAACGCCAGGGGGAATTCACCCCTCCACTTT. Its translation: CASSTNARGNSPLHF.

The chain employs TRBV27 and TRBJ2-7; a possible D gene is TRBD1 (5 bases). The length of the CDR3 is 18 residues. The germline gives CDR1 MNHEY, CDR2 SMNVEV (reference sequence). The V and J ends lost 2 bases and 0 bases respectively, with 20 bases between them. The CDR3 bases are TGTGCCAGCAGTTTAGAGGTGTGGGGAAGGGGTAGCTCCTACGAGCAGTACTTC. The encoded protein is CASSLEVWGRGSSYEQYF.

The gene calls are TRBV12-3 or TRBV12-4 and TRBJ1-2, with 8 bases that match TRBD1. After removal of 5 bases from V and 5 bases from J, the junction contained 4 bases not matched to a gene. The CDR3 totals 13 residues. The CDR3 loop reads CASSLTGGYGYTF. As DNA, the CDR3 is TGTGCCAGCAGTCTTACAGGGGGTTATGGCTACACCTTC.

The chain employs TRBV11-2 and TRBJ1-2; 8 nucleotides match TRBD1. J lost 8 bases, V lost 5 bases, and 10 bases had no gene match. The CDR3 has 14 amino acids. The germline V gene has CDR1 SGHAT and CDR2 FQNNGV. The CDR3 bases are TGTGCCAGCAGCCCAGATCCCCGGGACAGGGGCTACACCTTC. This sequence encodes CASSPDPRDRGYTF.

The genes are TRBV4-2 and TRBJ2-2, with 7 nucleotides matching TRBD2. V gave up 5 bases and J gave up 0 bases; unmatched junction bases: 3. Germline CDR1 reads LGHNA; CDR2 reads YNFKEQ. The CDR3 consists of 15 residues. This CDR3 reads CASSYGGSNTGELFF. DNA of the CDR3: TGTGCCAGCAGCTACGGGGGGTCGAACACCGGGGAGCTGTTTTTT.